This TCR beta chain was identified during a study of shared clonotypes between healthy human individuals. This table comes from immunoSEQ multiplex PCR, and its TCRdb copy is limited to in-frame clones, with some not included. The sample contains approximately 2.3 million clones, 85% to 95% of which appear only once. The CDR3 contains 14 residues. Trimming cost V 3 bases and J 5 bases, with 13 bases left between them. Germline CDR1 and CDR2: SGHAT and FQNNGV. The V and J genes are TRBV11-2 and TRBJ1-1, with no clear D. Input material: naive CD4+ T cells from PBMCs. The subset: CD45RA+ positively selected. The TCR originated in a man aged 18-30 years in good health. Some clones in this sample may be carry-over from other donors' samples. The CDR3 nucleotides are TGTGCCAGCAGCTTGGTTACGCAGCGGACTGAAGCTTTCTTT. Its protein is CASSLVTQRTEAFF.